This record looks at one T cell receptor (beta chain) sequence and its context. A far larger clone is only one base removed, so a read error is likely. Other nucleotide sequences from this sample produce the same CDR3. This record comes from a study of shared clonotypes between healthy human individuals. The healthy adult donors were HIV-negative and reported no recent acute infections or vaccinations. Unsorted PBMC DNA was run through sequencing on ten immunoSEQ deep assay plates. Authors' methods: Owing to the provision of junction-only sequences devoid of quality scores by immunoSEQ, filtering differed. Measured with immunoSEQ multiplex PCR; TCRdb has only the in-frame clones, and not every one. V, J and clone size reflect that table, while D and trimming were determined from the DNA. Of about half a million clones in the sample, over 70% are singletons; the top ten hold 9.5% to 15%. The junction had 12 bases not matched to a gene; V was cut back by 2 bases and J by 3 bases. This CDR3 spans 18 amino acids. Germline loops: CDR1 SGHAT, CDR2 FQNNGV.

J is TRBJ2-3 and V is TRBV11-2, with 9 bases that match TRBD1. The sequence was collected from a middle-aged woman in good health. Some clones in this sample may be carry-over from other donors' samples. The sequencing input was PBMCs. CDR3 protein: CASSLTYPKDRGTDTQYF. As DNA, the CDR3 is TGTGCCAGCAGCTTAACGTATCCTAAGGACAGGGGAACAGATACGCAGTATTTT.